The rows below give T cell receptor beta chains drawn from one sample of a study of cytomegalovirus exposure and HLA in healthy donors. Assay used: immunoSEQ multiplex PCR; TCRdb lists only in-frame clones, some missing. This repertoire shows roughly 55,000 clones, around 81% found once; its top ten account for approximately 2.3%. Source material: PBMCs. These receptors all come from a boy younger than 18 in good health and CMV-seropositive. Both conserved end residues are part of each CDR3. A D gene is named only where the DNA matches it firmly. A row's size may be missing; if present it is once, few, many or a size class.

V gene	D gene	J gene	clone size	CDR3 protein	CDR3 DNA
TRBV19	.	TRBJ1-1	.	CASRGDRLNTEAFF	TGTGCCAGTAGGGGAGACAGGCTGAACACTGAAGCTTTCTTT
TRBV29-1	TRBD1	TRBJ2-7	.	CSVEDRGTYEQYF	TGCAGCGTTGAGGACAGGGGGACCTACGAGCAGTACTTC
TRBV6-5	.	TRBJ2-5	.	CASSAGTQDGTQYF	TGTGCCAGCAGCGCCGGGACACAGGATGGGACCCAGTACTTC
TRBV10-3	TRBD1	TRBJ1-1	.	CAIRSTGTVGTEAFF	TGTGCCATCCGATCCACGGGGACAGTGGGCACTGAAGCTTTCTTT
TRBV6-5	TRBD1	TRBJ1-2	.	CASSYETRDRVYGYTF	TGTGCCAGCAGTTACGAGACCCGGGACAGGGTCTATGGCTACACCTTC
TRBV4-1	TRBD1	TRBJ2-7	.	CASSPTGTGDSYEQYF	TGCGCCAGCAGTCCGACCGGGACAGGGGATTCCTACGAGCAGTACTTC
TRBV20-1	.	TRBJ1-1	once	CSASGGPEAFF	TGCAGTGCGTCGGGGGGTCCGGAAGCTTTCTTT
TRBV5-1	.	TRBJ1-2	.	CASRDSREGNTF	TGCGCCAGCAGGGATAGCAGGGAGGGGAACACCTTC
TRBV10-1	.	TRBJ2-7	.	CASSDQRAPYEQYF	TGCGCCAGCAGTGACCAGCGCGCCCCCTACGAGCAGTACTTC
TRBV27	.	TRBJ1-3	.	CASSSRAGYSGNTIYF	TGTGCCAGCAGTTCACGCGCAGGGTACTCTGGAAACACCATATATTTT
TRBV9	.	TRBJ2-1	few	CASSVTANNEQFF	TGTGCCAGCAGCGTAACTGCTAACAATGAGCAGTTCTTC
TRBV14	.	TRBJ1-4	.	CASSLIVGEKLFF	TGTGCCAGCAGCCTCATCGTTGGCGAAAAACTGTTTTTT
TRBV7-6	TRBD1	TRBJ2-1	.	CASSLGTGWGNEQFF	TGTGCCAGCAGCTTAGGGACAGGGTGGGGGAATGAGCAGTTCTTC
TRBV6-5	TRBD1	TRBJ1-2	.	CASSYIRTGGNGGYTF	TGTGCCAGCAGTTACATCAGGACAGGGGGCAACGGAGGCTACACCTTC
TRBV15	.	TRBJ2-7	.	CATSTIGGEQYF	TGTGCCACCAGCACAATTGGAGGGGAGCAGTACTTC
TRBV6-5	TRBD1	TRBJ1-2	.	CASRTGDRGYTF	TGTGCCAGCAGGACAGGGGATCGGGGCTACACCTTC
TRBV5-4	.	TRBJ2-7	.	CASSLQGWGEQYF	TGTGCCAGCAGCTTGCAGGGCTGGGGCGAGCAGTACTTC
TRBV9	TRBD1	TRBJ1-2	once	CASSASRQGGLGGYTF	TGTGCCAGCAGCGCTTCCCGGCAGGGGGGATTGGGAGGCTACACCTTC
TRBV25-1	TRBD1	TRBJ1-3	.	CASSETPDRGNTIYF	TGTGCCAGCAGTGAAACCCCGGACAGGGGAAACACCATATATTTT
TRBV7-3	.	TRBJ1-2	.	CASSLGDSERYGYTF	TGTGCCAGCAGCTTAGGTGACTCCGAGCGCTATGGCTACACCTTC
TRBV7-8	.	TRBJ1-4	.	CASSLEVSGGGKLFF	TGTGCCAGCAGCTTAGAAGTGTCGGGGGGCGGAAAACTGTTTTTT
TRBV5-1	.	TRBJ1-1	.	CASSLVSRTEAFF	TGCGCCAGCAGCTTGGTGAGTCGCACTGAAGCTTTCTTT
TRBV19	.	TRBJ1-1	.	CASSIGSGLNTEAFF	TGTGCCAGTAGTATAGGGTCAGGCCTGAACACTGAAGCTTTCTTT
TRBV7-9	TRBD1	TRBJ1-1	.	CASSHPQGFPEAFF	TGTGCCAGCAGCCACCCACAGGGGTTCCCTGAAGCTTTCTTT
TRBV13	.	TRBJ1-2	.	CASSFLDRGGYTF	TGTGCCAGCAGCTTCTTAGATCGAGGCGGCTACACCTTC
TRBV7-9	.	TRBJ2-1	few	CASSFTSNEQFF	TGTGCCAGCAGCTTTACTTCAAATGAGCAGTTCTTC
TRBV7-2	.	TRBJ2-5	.	CASSLRGADSRAQYF	TGTGCCAGCAGCTTAAGAGGAGCGGATTCTAGGGCCCAGTACTTC
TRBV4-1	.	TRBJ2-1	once	CAASRESSYNEQFF	TGCGCCGCCAGTCGGGAAAGCTCCTACAATGAGCAGTTCTTC
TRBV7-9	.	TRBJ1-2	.	CSSSLTGRSYTF	TGTTCCAGCAGCTTGACAGGACGAAGCTACACCTTC
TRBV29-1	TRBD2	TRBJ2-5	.	CSVLGLAGLYQETQYF	TGCAGCGTCCTGGGACTAGCTGGATTATACCAAGAGACCCAGTACTTC
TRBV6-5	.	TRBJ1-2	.	CASSWAGNYGYTF	TGTGCCAGCAGTTGGGCCGGCAACTATGGCTACACCTTC
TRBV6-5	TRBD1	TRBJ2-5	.	CASRQGETQYF	TGTGCCAGCAGACAGGGGGAGACCCAGTACTTC
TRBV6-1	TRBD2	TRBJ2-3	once	CASSDGLAGGWDTQYF	TGTGCCAGCAGTGACGGACTAGCGGGGGGGTGGGATACGCAGTATTTT
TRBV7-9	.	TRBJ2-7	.	CASSSPSISTEQYF	TGTGCCAGCAGCTCCCCTTCAATTTCTACGGAGCAGTACTTC
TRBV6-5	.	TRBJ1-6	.	CASRVGGQIGSPLHF	TGTGCCAGCAGAGTAGGAGGGCAGATAGGTTCACCCCTCCACTTT
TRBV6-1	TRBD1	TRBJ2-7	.	CASSEAGTGAYEQYF	TGTGCCAGCAGTGAAGCGGGGACAGGGGCCTACGAGCAGTACTTC
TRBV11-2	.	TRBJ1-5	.	CASSLSVNQPQHF	TGTGCCAGCAGCTTATCAGTGAATCAGCCCCAGCATTTT
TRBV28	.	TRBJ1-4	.	CAVDEGNEKLFF	TGTGCCGTCGATGAGGGTAATGAAAAACTGTTTTTT
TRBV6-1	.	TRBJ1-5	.	CASSEGDLSSRPQHF	TGTGCCAGCAGTGAAGGGGACTTATCATCACGACCCCAGCATTTT
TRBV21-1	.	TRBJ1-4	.	CASSKQPVRCEKLFF	TGTGCCAGCAGCAAACAGCCGGTGAGGTGTGAAAAACTGTTTTTT
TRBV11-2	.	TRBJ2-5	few	CASSLVFGGGGEQYF	TGTGCCAGCAGCTTAGTATTCGGAGGGGGCGGGGAGCAGTACTTC
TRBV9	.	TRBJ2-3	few	CASSVQDTDTQYF	TGTGCCAGCAGCGTGCAGGACACAGATACGCAGTATTTT
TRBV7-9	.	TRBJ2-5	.	CSSSLRRIGAQETQYF	TGTTCCAGCAGCCTACGCAGAATCGGAGCACAAGAGACCCAGTACTTC
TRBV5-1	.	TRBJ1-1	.	CASSSAPSQGEAFF	TGCGCCAGCAGCTCCGCGCCATCCCAGGGGGAAGCTTTCTTT
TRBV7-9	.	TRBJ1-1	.	CASSLEQPNTEAFF	TGTGCCAGCAGCTTAGAACAGCCGAACACTGAAGCTTTCTTT
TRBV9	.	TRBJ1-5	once	CASSPDVEARQPQHF	TGTGCCAGCAGCCCCGATGTCGAGGCAAGGCAGCCCCAGCATTTT
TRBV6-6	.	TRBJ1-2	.	CASSYEFSPYGYTF	TGTGCCAGCAGTTATGAGTTTTCCCCTTATGGCTACACCTTC
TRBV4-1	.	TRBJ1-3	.	CASSQGSPDTIYF	TGCGCCAGCAGCCAAGGTTCGCCAGACACCATATATTTT
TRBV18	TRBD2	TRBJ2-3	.	CASSLTKPPGGQGDTQYF	TGTGCCAGCTCACTTACTAAGCCCCCGGGGGGGCAAGGAGATACGCAGTATTTT
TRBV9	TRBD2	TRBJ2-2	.	CASAAGGGGELFF	TGTGCCAGCGCAGCGGGGGGCGGAGGGGAGCTGTTTTTT
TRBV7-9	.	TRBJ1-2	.	CASSLFQGYTF	TGTGCCAGCAGCTTATTTCAGGGCTACACCTTC